This T cell receptor beta chain is drawn from a study of T-cell reconstitution after alpha-beta-depleted transplantation in children (dated by TCRdb to the mid-2010s). General notes on the study: Using TCR repertoire profiling, the study quantitatively followed how T-cell immune reconstitution unfolded in children after TCRalphabeta/CD19-depleted allogeneic hematopoietic cell transplantation.

This clonotype was seen many times. The specificity of this receptor is unknown. Nothing much larger sits one base from this clone, and base qualities are not available. The library was generated by PCR. The instrument was an Illumina HiSeq 2500. To normalize quantification of the TCRbeta repertoire, the TCR libraries were built with molecular barcoding that relied on unique molecular identifiers. The raw public reads went through TCRdb reprocessing: fastp at Q25, MiXCR clone calling, in-frame beta chains kept. Rows matching on CDR3 protein sequence are summarized as one entry with the most common DNA and genes. The sample table records 200,000 to 250,000 distinct CDR3 sequences; about 9.6% of these occur just once. In total, the top ten clones hold 5.1% of the sample. Trimming costs V 7 bases and J 0 bases, and their ends lie 7 bases apart. The CDR3 goes from the cysteine to the phenylalanine over 12 residues. CDR3 DNA is the only sequence kept; it has 36 bases, read in frame from the first base. From a lookup of the germline V gene, CDR1 and CDR2 are MDHEN and SYDVKM.

Specimen: PBMCs from the stem cell graft donor, collected from the stem cell graft. This receptor chain uses TRBV28 and TRBJ2-7, with the D gene not confidently named. This TCR was sampled from a human donor who donated a stem cell graft to a child with SCID. The DNA sequence reads TGTGCCAGCATTGGGTTCTCCTACGAGCAGTACTTC. Its amino acids are CASIGFSYEQYF.